Each of the 13 T cell receptor beta chains below was sequenced from the same sample in a study of spatial heterogeneity in lung cancer. Time point meaning: blood at routine non-recurrence follow-up after resection. No cell sorting; template was whole RNA from tumor, lung tissue or PBMC. TCRdb itself ran the 5' RACE reads through MiXCR, one entry per CDR3 protein. Of 25,000 to 30,000 distinct CDR3 sequences in the sample, approximately 6% were seen once. The material was PBMCs, obtained at follow-up. The receptors derive from a male donor with early-stage non-small cell lung cancer.

The chain recombines TRBV6-2 or TRBV6-3 with TRBJ2-7, with D tentatively TRBD1 (6 bases). V dropped 5 bases and J dropped 6 bases, with 11 bases sitting between them. Per germline, CDR1 MNHEY and CDR2 SVGEGT. CDR3 length equals 12 residues. CDR3 DNA: TGTGCCAGCAGTACACAGGGCCGCGAGCAGTACGTC. Residues: CASSTQGREQYV.

This clonotype was detected many times. The chain combines TRBV5-6 with TRBJ1-3; D unclear. Germline V gene data show CDR1 as SGHDT and CDR2 as YYEEEE. V lost 4 bases and J 3 bases, leaving 5 bases between the germline ends. The CDR3 covers 12 residues. This CDR3 reads CASSTVGNTIYF. The CDR3 nucleotides are TGTGCCAGCAGCACGGTTGGAAACACCATATATTTT.

This clonotype was seen ten or more times. The chain joins TRBV20-1 to TRBJ2-3; D not resolved. V shed 8 bases and J shed 4 bases, with 16 bases lying between them. Germline V gene data show CDR1 as DFQATT and CDR2 as SNEGSKA (reference sequence). This CDR3 spans 13 amino acids. The CDR3 nucleotides read TGCAGTACTTGGGTCCAGGCCCCAGATACGCAGTATTTT. The encoded protein is CSTWVQAPDTQYF.

In its sample, this clonotype was seen many times. The chain links TRBV12-3 or TRBV12-4 to TRBJ1-1; 9 bases line up with TRBD1. V gave up 8 bases and J gave up 1 base; unmatched junction bases: 5. The CDR3 is 14 residues long. The CDR3 DNA reads TGTGCCAGCGAAGGACAGGGGAGGAACACTGAAGCTTTCTTT. Its protein product is CASEGQGRNTEAFF.

This clonotype was found many times. CDR3 in DNA: TGTGCCAGCAGTGTGCAGGGGCCCTACGAGCAGTACTTC. Translated: CASSVQGPYEQYF. The rearrangement links TRBV2 to TRBJ2-7; maybe TRBD1 (6 bases). V was clipped by 4 bases and J by 2 bases, with 9 bases between them. CDR3 length: 13 residues. CDR1 is SNHLY and CDR2 is FYNNEI in the germline V gene.

CDR3 in amino acids: CASSLDPGGGYEQYF. The DNA for the CDR3 is TGCGCCAGCAGCTTGGACCCAGGGGGGGGATACGAGCAGTACTTC. The chain links TRBV5-1 to TRBJ2-7; D tentatively fits TRBD1 or TRBD2 (7 bases each). This CDR3 has 15 residues. Germline CDR1 reads SGHRS; CDR2 reads YFSETQ. V gave up 0 bases and J gave up 4 bases, with 14 bases separating them.

This clonotype was recorded at least ten times. This chain connects TRBV7-2 to TRBJ2-3; perhaps TRBD1 as D (5 bases). There are 14 residues in the CDR3. Trimming shortened V by 2 bases and J by 2 bases, and 8 bases separated the two germline ends. Germline V gene sequence: CDR1 SGHTA, CDR2 FQGNSA. The DNA of the CDR3 is TGTGCCAGCAGCTTATCGACAGTCACAGATACGCAGTATTTT. It codes for CASSLSTVTDTQYF.

The chain employs TRBV6-1 and TRBJ2-2; 7 bases agree with TRBD1. The CDR3 covers 16 residues. Losses at the gene ends were 8 bases for V and 5 bases for J; bases not matched to a gene: 14. CDR1 is MNHNS and CDR2 is SASEGT in the germline V gene. The CDR3 region has the DNA TGTGCCAGCGAAAGGGAAGGGACAGTAATTACCGGGGAGCTGTTTTTT. This sequence encodes CASEREGTVITGELFF.

This clonotype has a count of ten or more. The chain uses TRBV3-1 and TRBJ1-6; 7 nucleotides line up with TRBD1. V trimming: 5 bases; J trimming: 6 bases; junction bases outside the gene matches: 4. This CDR3 has 14 residues. Germline-derived CDR1 and CDR2 are LGHDT and YNNKEL (reference sequence). The CDR3 is CASSDGTANSPLHF. CDR3 DNA: TGTGCCAGCAGCGACGGGACAGCTAATTCACCCCTCCACTTT.

This clonotype appeared many times. This chain connects TRBV20-1 to TRBJ2-5, with D perhaps matching TRBD1 (6 bases). The V gene's germline CDR1 is DFQATT and CDR2 SNEGSKA (reference sequence). The CDR3 is made up of 14 amino acids. Trimming shortened V by 5 bases and J by 6 bases, and 19 bases separated the two germline ends. The CDR3 sequence is CSAPPDSTGQTQYF. DNA for the CDR3: TGCAGTGCTCCACCGGACAGCACGGGGCAGACCCAGTACTTC.

This clonotype has a count of ten or more. This chain joins TRBV20-1 and TRBJ2-1; D possibly uses TRBD1 or TRBD2 (5 bases each). CDR1 is DFQATT, CDR2 SNEGSKA, per germline (reference sequence). Between the trimmed V and J ends, which lost 6 bases and 0 bases, there was a span of 21 bases. The CDR3 is made up of 17 amino acids. CDR3 in amino acids: CSARMRGFSGSYNEQFF. The DNA for the CDR3 is TGCAGTGCCCGCATGAGGGGCTTTTCCGGCTCCTACAATGAGCAGTTCTTC.

This chain links TRBV11-3 with TRBJ2-5, with a weak D call TRBD2 (5 bases). CDR3 size: 14 residues. V was clipped by 2 bases and J by 5 bases, with 12 bases between them. Germline V gene lookup returns CDR1 SGHNT and CDR2 YENEEA. CDR3 protein: CASSLRSSGETQYF. CDR3 in DNA: TGTGCCAGCAGCTTACGGTCCTCGGGGGAGACCCAGTACTTC. Looking up the rest from reference TRBV11-3 and TRBJ2-5 gives the full variable domain: EAGVVQSPRYKIIEKKQPVAFWCNPISGHNTLYWYLQNLGQGPELLIRYENEEAVDDSQLPKDRFSAERLKGVDSTLKIQPAELGDSAVYLCASSLRSSGETQYFGPGTRLLVL.

This clonotype was recorded a few times. The chain is built from TRBV27 and TRBJ2-7; no firm D call. This CDR3 region has 15 residues. Germline-derived CDR1 and CDR2 are MNHEY and SMNVEV (reference sequence). The ends were cut back, 1 base at V and 4 bases at J, with 14 bases in the middle. CDR3 region: CASSLYSSPLYEQYV. CDR3 in DNA: TGTGCCAGCAGTTTATACAGTAGCCCCCTATACGAGCAGTACGTC.